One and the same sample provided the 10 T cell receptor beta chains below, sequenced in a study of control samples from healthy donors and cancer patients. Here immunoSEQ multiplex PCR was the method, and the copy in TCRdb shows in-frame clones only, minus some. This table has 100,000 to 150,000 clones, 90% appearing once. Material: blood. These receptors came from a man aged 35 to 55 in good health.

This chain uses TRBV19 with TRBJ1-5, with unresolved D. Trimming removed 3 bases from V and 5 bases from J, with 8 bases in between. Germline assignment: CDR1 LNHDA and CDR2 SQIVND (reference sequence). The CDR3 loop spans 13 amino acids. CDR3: CASSMYSYQPQHF. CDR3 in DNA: TGTGCCAGTAGTATGTACAGCTATCAGCCCCAGCATTTT.

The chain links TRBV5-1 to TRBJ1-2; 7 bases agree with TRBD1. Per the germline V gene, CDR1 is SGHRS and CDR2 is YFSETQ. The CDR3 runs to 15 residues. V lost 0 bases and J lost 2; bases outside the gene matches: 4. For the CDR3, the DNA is TGCGCCAGCAGCTTGGCCGAGGGGGCGAACTATGGCTACACCTTC. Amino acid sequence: CASSLAEGANYGYTF.

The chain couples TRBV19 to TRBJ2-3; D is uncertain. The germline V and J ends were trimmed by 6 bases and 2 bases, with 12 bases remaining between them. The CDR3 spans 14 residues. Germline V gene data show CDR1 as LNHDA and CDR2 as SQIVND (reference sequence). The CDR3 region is CASRLGLNTDTQYF. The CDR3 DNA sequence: TGTGCCAGTAGACTTGGGCTGAACACAGATACGCAGTATTTT. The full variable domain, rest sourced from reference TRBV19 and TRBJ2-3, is DGGITQSPKYLFRKEGQNVTLSCEQNLNHDAMYWYRQDPGQGLRLIYYSQIVNDFQKGDIAEGYSVSREKKESFPLTVTSAQKNPTAFYLCASRLGLNTDTQYFGPGTRLTVL.

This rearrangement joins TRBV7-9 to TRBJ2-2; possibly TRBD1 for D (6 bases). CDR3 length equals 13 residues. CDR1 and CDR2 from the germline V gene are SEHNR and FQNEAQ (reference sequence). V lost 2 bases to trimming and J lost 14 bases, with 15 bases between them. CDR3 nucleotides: TGTGCCAGCAGCTTATTCCGTTCTGGGGGCCTGTTTTTT. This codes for CASSLFRSGGLFF.

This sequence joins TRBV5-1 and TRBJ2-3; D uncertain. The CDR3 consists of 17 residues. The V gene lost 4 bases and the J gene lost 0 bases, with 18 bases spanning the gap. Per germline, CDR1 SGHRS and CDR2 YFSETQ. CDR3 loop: CASSHTRPIFSTDTQYF. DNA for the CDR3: TGCGCCAGCAGCCATACCCGACCCATTTTTAGCACAGATACGCAGTATTTT.

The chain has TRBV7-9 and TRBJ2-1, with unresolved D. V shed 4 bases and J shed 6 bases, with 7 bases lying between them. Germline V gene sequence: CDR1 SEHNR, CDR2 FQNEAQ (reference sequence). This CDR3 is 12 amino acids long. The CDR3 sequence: CASSSTSNEQFF. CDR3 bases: TGTGCCAGCAGCTCGACAAGCAATGAGCAGTTCTTC. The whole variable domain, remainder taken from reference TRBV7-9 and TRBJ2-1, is DTGVSQNPRHKITKRGQNVTFRCDPISEHNRLYWYRQTLGQGPEFLTYFQNEAQLEKSRLLSDRFSAERPKGSFSTLEIQRTEQGDSAMYLCASSSTSNEQFFGPGTRLTVL.

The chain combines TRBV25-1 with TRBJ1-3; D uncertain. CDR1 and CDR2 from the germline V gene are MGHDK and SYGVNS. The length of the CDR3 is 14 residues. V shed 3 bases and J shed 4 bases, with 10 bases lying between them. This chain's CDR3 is CASSDRGSGNTIYF. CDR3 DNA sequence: TGTGCCAGCAGTGATCGAGGGAGCGGAAACACCATATATTTT. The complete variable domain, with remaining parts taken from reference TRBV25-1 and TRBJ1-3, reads EADIYQTPRYLVIGTGKKITLECSQTMGHDKMYWYQQDPGMELHLIHYSYGVNSTEKGDLSSESTVSRIRTEHFPLTLESARPSHTSQYLCASSDRGSGNTIYFGEGSWLTVV.

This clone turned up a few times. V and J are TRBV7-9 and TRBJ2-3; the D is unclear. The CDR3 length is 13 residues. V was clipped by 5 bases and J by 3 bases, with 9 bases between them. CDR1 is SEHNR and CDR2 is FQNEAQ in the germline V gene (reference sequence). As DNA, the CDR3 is TGTGCCAGCAGCCCGCGTTTTACAGATACGCAGTATTTT. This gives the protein CASSPRFTDTQYF. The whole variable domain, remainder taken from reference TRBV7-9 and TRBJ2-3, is DTGVSQNPRHKITKRGQNVTFRCDPISEHNRLYWYRQTLGQGPEFLTYFQNEAQLEKSRLLSDRFSAERPKGSFSTLEIQRTEQGDSAMYLCASSPRFTDTQYFGPGTRLTVL.

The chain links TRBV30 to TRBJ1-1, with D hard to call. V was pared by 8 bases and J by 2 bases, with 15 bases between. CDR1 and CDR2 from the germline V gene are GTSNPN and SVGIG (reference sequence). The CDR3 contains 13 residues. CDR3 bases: TGTGCCGGTAGAAAGGGCGGCAACACTGAAGCTTTCTTT. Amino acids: CAGRKGGNTEAFF.

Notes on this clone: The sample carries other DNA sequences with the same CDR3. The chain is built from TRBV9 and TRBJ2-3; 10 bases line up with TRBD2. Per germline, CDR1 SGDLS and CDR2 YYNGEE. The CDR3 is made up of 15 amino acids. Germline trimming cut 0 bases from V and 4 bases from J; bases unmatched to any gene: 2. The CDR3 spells CASSVGLAGADTQYF. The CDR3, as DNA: TGTGCCAGCAGCGTAGGGCTAGCGGGGGCAGATACGCAGTATTTT.